The 27 T cell receptor beta chains given below trace back to one sample, sequenced in a study of blood T cell repertoires in COVID-19. The assay was immunoSEQ multiplex PCR, and TCRdb's table has in-frame clones only and misses some. The table lists some 400,000 clones, 90% of them singletons. Source material: peripheral blood. These receptors originate from a man between 18 and 29 years old with active or convalescent COVID-19.

The rearrangement uses TRBV5-6 and TRBJ2-5, with 8 bases fitting TRBD2. The CDR3 loop spans 18 amino acids. Trimming at V came to 3 bases and at J to 0 bases, leaving 13 bases not matched to a gene. Per the germline V gene, CDR1 is SGHDT and CDR2 is YYEEEE. Here the CDR3 reads CASSWRLAGGRYQETQYF. The CDR3 DNA follows: TGTGCCAGCAGCTGGCGGCTGGCGGGAGGAAGGTACCAAGAGACCCAGTACTTC.

The J gene is TRBJ2-1, the V gene TRBV3-1 (or the pseudogene TRBV3-2); D not resolved. This CDR3 is 14 amino acids long. V gave up 11 bases and J gave up 5 bases, with 19 bases separating them. Germline lookup yields CDR1 LGHDT and CDR2 YNNKEL (reference sequence). The CDR3 region has the DNA TGTGCCCCCCTGGTGAGTCTGCGGAACAATGAGCAGTTCTTC. It specifies CAPLVSLRNNEQFF.

V is TRBV5-1 and J is TRBJ2-4, with 14 bases matching TRBD2. CDR1 and CDR2 (germline): SGHRS, YFSETQ. The CDR3 runs 17 residues. With V trimmed by 4 bases and J by 3 bases, 6 bases remained unmatched. The CDR3 DNA reads TGCGCCAGCAGCCCGGGACTAGCGGGAGCGAACAAAAACATTCAGTACTTC. As protein: CASSPGLAGANKNIQYF. The full variable domain, rest sourced from reference TRBV5-1 and TRBJ2-4, is KAGVTQTPRYLIKTRGQQVTLSCSPISGHRSVSWYQQTPGQGLQFLFEYFSETQRNKGNFPGRFSGRQFSNSRSEMNVSTLELGDSALYLCASSPGLAGANKNIQYFGAGTRLSVL.

This sequence joins TRBV27 and TRBJ1-2; weak D call: TRBD1 (5 bases). The germline CDR1 and CDR2 sequences are MNHEY and SMNVEV (reference sequence). V lost 6 bases and J lost 0, with 14 bases in between. This CDR3 has 15 amino acids. The CDR3 reads CASSRGQQTNYGYTF. CDR3 nucleotides: TGTGCCAGCAGCCGAGGACAACAAACTAACTATGGCTACACCTTC.

The chain uses TRBV19 and TRBJ2-5, with D possibly being TRBD1 (6 bases). Germline CDR1 LNHDA, CDR2 SQIVND (reference sequence). This CDR3 region has 15 residues. Trimming pared 7 bases from V and 2 bases from J, leaving 17 bases between. The CDR3 is CASMFRGDRQETQYF. The CDR3 DNA sequence: TGTGCCAGTATGTTCAGGGGCGACCGACAAGAGACCCAGTACTTC.

The V call is TRBV6-5, the J call TRBJ1-2; D not certain. The CDR3 is 11 residues long. Germline V gene data show CDR1 as MNHEY and CDR2 as SVGAGI. Trimming pared 6 bases from V and 7 bases from J, leaving 9 bases between. DNA for the CDR3: TGTGCCAGCAGCTCGAGTCGTGGCTACACCTTC. Protein: CASSSSRGYTF.

The count of this clone is one. This rearrangement joins TRBV3-1 (or the pseudogene TRBV3-2) to TRBJ2-2; a possible D gene is TRBD2 (5 bases). The CDR3 totals 16 residues. Germline V CDR1 and CDR2: LGHDT, YNNKEL (reference sequence). V lost 3 bases and J 4 bases, leaving 15 bases between the germline ends. The CDR3 DNA is TGTGCCAGCAGCCATGTCGGGGTAACGGGCACCGGGGAGCTGTTTTTT. Its translation is CASSHVGVTGTGELFF.

The rearrangement joins TRBV6-2 or TRBV6-3 to TRBJ1-1; 9 bases agree with TRBD1. This CDR3 is built from 12 residues. The germline V gene encodes CDR1 MNHEY and CDR2 SVGEGT. Trimming took 4 bases from V and 11 from J; bases not matched to a gene: 5. In nucleotides, the CDR3 is TGTGCCAGCAGTTCCGGGACAGGGAGGGCTTTCTTT. It specifies CASSSGTGRAFF.

This clone was picked up one time. This chain uses TRBV29-1 with TRBJ2-7, with 12 bases lining up with TRBD1. This CDR3 comprises 13 residues. Germline V CDR1 and CDR2: SQVTM, ANQGSEA. The trim removed 3 bases at V and 5 bases at J, leaving 2 bases unmatched. Here the CDR3 reads CSVEGTGGHEQYF. CDR3 DNA: TGCAGCGTTGAGGGGACAGGGGGCCACGAGCAGTACTTC.

This chain joins TRBV2 and TRBJ1-6; D gene unclear. There are 14 residues in the CDR3. CDR1 is SNHLY and CDR2 is FYNNEI in the germline V gene. V was trimmed by 1 base and J by 7 bases, leaving 8 bases between them. Written as DNA, the CDR3 is TGTGCCAGCAGTGAAGAACAGACAAATTCACCCCTCCACTTT. Translation: CASSEEQTNSPLHF.

This clone was seen more than once but under ten times. The chain joins TRBV7-6 to TRBJ2-2; possible D gene TRBD1, 6 bases. This CDR3 has 16 amino acids. Trimming left V 4 bases short and J 4 bases short, with 16 bases between. Germline V gives CDR1 SGHVS, CDR2 FNYEAQ. CDR3 sequence (DNA): TGTGCCAGCAGCTCACGCGATACAGGGTTCACCGGGGAGCTGTTTTTT. This codes for CASSSRDTGFTGELFF. Drawing the rest from reference TRBV7-6 and TRBJ2-2, the complete variable domain is GAGVSQSPRYKVTKRGQDVALRCDPISGHVSLYWYRQALGQGPEFLTYFNYEAQQDKSGLPNDRFSAERPEGSISTLTIQRTEQRDSAMYRCASSSRDTGFTGELFFGEGSRLTVL.

At least ten counts were recorded for this clone. The genes are TRBV19 and TRBJ1-5; D is undetermined. Germline values: CDR1 LNHDA, CDR2 SQIVND (reference sequence). The CDR3 spans 12 residues. V was clipped by 8 bases and J by 2 bases, with 7 bases between them. The CDR3 reads CASGEGNQPQHF. The CDR3, as DNA: TGTGCCAGTGGGGAGGGCAATCAGCCCCAGCATTTT.

The rearrangement joins TRBV18 to TRBJ1-1; unclear D gene. This CDR3 region has 15 residues. V gave up 3 bases and J gave up 0 bases, with 11 bases separating them. Per the germline V gene, CDR1 is KGHSH and CDR2 is LQKENI. The CDR3 DNA reads TGTGCCAGCTCACCTCAGCGCATCATGAACACTGAAGCTTTCTTT. As protein: CASSPQRIMNTEAFF.

The rearrangement uses TRBV7-8 and TRBJ2-2; D call uncertain. The CDR3 contains 13 residues. V lost 5 bases and J lost 1, with 5 bases in between. Germline V gene lookup returns CDR1 SGHVS and CDR2 FQNEAQ. The CDR3 DNA reads TGTGCCAGCAGCCAACAGAACACCGGGGAGCTGTTTTTT. It specifies CASSQQNTGELFF.

The rearrangement uses TRBV28 and TRBJ1-1, with D tentatively TRBD1 (5 bases). V lost 5 bases to trimming and J lost 0 bases, with 13 bases between them. CDR3 length equals 15 residues. Germline CDR1 is MDHEN and CDR2 is SYDVKM. This CDR3 reads CASSARQKMNTEAFF. The CDR3 DNA reads as TGTGCCAGCAGTGCCAGACAGAAGATGAACACTGAAGCTTTCTTT.

This clone is a singleton in its sample. V and J are TRBV7-8 and TRBJ2-7; 9 bases match TRBD1. The CDR3 is made up of 18 amino acids. From germline, CDR1 is SGHVS and CDR2 FQNEAQ. J was trimmed by 3 bases and V by 5 bases; bases with no gene match: 17. In nucleotides, the CDR3 is TGTGCCAGCAGCGCCCGGGACAGGGTTTGGGAGGGGAACTACGAGCAGTACTTC. Translating it yields CASSARDRVWEGNYEQYF.

The chain couples TRBV20-1 to TRBJ1-4; D is ambiguous. V lost 3 bases and J lost 5, with 10 bases in between. Germline values: CDR1 DFQATT, CDR2 SNEGSKA (reference sequence). The CDR3 is 13 amino acids. The CDR3 is CSASEGPNEKLFF. CDR3 DNA sequence: TGCAGTGCTAGTGAGGGCCCAAATGAAAAACTGTTTTTT.

The V and J genes are TRBV7-9 and TRBJ2-7; D may be TRBD2 (7 bases). The CDR3 is made up of 14 amino acids. The ends were cut back, 5 bases at V and 7 bases at J, with 18 bases in the middle. Germline V gene sequence: CDR1 SEHNR, CDR2 FQNEAQ (reference sequence). The CDR3 sequence: CASSQDGGAREQYF. The CDR3 DNA sequence: TGTGCCAGCAGCCAGGATGGGGGGGCAAGGGAGCAGTACTTC.

The chain combines TRBV7-9 with TRBJ1-2; 8 positions match TRBD1. The CDR3 has 15 amino acids. With 5 bases clipped from V and 8 bases from J, the junction kept 13 bases outside the gene matches. The V gene's germline CDR1 is SEHNR and CDR2 FQNEAQ (reference sequence). The CDR3 sequence is CASSPRTGWNLGYTF. The CDR3 DNA follows: TGTGCCAGCAGCCCCCGGACAGGGTGGAACCTGGGCTACACCTTC.

This clone was seen just once. The CDR3 loop reads CASSQAGGELYTEAFF. The CDR3 DNA reads TGTGCCAGCAGCCAAGCAGGGGGCGAATTGTACACTGAAGCTTTCTTT. The chain recombines TRBV4-2 with TRBJ1-1, with 8 bases identical to TRBD1. Germline CDR1 reads LGHNA; CDR2 reads YNFKEQ. Trimming took 1 base from V and 3 from J; bases not matched to a gene: 7. The CDR3 spans 16 residues.

The chain is built from TRBV7-8 and TRBJ2-5, with TRBD1 matching 7 bases. Germline values: CDR1 SGHVS, CDR2 FQNEAQ. The CDR3 is 14 residues long. The V gene end was trimmed by 4 bases and the J gene end by 5 bases; junction bases not matched to a gene: 7. Written as DNA, the CDR3 is TGTGCCAGCAGCTCAGGGACAGCCAGGGAGACCCAGTACTTC. This encodes CASSSGTARETQYF.

The chain links TRBV28 to TRBJ1-2, with a possible D match to TRBD1 (6 bases). Trimming left V 7 bases short and J 6 bases short, with 15 bases between. Germline V lookup: CDR1 MDHEN, CDR2 SYDVKM. CDR3 length: 13 residues. In DNA, the CDR3 is TGTGCCAGCACCAAGACAGGACTCGATGGCTACACCTTC. Its translation: CASTKTGLDGYTF.

This chain links TRBV6-5 with TRBJ1-5; D gene uncertain. Germline CDR1 reads MNHEY; CDR2 reads SVGAGI. The germline V and J ends were trimmed by 6 bases and 3 bases, with 9 bases remaining between them. The CDR3 sequence is 13 residues long. The CDR3 loop is CASRIEINQPQHF. CDR3 coding DNA: TGTGCCAGCAGAATAGAAATCAATCAGCCCCAGCATTTT.

The chain couples TRBV4-3 to TRBJ2-2, with D perhaps matching TRBD2 (6 bases). Trimming shortened V by 4 bases and J by 6 bases, and 9 bases separated the two germline ends. The CDR3 consists of 13 residues. Per the germline V gene, CDR1 is LGHNA and CDR2 is YSLEER. The CDR3 DNA reads TGCGCCAGCAGCCCGCCTAGCGCCGGGGAGCTGTTTTTT. It specifies CASSPPSAGELFF.

This clone was seen just once. This chain joins TRBV19 and TRBJ2-2; D not certain. Germline values: CDR1 LNHDA, CDR2 SQIVND (reference sequence). This CDR3 region has 16 residues. Trimming removed 6 bases at V and 0 bases at J, with 14 bases between. The CDR3 loop is CASRPLVSANTGELFF. In DNA, the CDR3 is TGTGCCAGTAGGCCCCTGGTTTCAGCGAACACCGGGGAGCTGTTTTTT.

The chain uses TRBV28 and TRBJ2-3; D is unclear. This CDR3 has 13 amino acids. Trimming removed 6 bases at V and 2 bases at J, with 9 bases between. From germline, CDR1 is MDHEN and CDR2 SYDVKM. This CDR3 reads CASSPVNTDTQYF. The CDR3 nucleotides read TGTGCCAGCAGCCCGGTGAACACAGATACGCAGTATTTT.

The chain couples TRBV18 to TRBJ2-2; D perhaps matches TRBD1 (6 bases). CDR3 size: 14 residues. With 9 bases removed from V and 5 bases from J, the gap between germline ends came to 16 bases. Germline assignment: CDR1 KGHSH and CDR2 LQKENI. In nucleotides, the CDR3 is TGTGCCAGTACACAGGGCGTTCGAACCGGGGAGCTGTTTTTT. Translation: CASTQGVRTGELFF.